This TCR beta chain stems from a study of PD-1 blockade in classical Hodgkin lymphoma (dated by TCRdb to about 2020). Looking at the study overall: Nivolumab dosing was 3 mg/kg intravenously every 2 weeks, continuing until either disease progression or unacceptable toxicity. To define a peripheral blood immune signature of response to PD-1 blockade in classical Hodgkin lymphoma, the study combined TCR beta sequencing with CyTOF.

The Qiagen DNeasy kit was used to extract genomic DNA both from unsorted PBMCs and from the negatively selected CD4+ and CD8+ fractions. TCR beta CDR3 regions were subjected to amplification by immunoSEQ multiplex PCR with primers that anneal to V and J segments. A synthetic immune receptor repertoire was used to minimize amplification bias, and any remaining bias was removed computationally after sequencing. In the paper's pipeline: Custom Python scripts were used to quantify repertoire diversity as the Shannon entropy index. The unsorted, CD4+ and CD8+ repertoires were each analyzed separately, with the exception of combined analyses, where CD4+ and CD8+ sequences were merged in silico. Clonal expansion was defined as a frequency increase of at least 2-fold after treatment compared with C1D1, and clones undetected at baseline were assigned a pseudocount of 0.5. Singleton clones were defined as clones with 0 or 1 copy at C1D1, and non-singleton clones were defined as clones with 2 or more copies. Clones expanded in unsorted samples were assigned a CD4+, CD8+ or unknown annotation through matching of protein sequences in sorted samples from the same patient. Wilcoxon tests on paired samples were used to test diversity changes from C1D1 to C4D1. In TCRdb, the immuneACCESS table is reduced to in-frame sequences with V and J assigned. These tables do not hold every clone; where another copy was compared, an unresolved V gene accounts for under half, and the others remain unexplained. The V and J calls and clone size were taken over from that table, and D and trimming were inferred from the DNA. The table for this sample lists 30,000 to 35,000 clones; about 93% of them were counted only once. The top ten clonotypes cover around 0.25% of the sample.

This clone has just one count. Its antigen has not been determined. Base quality data are lacking; no much larger clone is found one base away. What the work shows at the level of the full study, not this receptor alone: Baseline TCR diversity was reported to be lower in newly diagnosed patients than in healthy donors, and even lower in relapsed/refractory patients. Trial patients achieving complete response had baseline diversity similar to newly diagnosed patients, whereas partial responders and progressors had significantly lower diversity. By C4D1, a significant rise was seen in CD4+ TCR diversity but not in CD8+ TCR diversity (p=0.0027 vs p=0.16), and the rise was most apparent among complete responders (p=0.02). Lower diversity was seen in patients whose nivolumab began less than 1 year after ASCT, and these patients were left out of later analyses so that immune reconstitution would not confound the results. The study was limited to a single clinical trial cohort, and causes of repertoire differences, possibly disease activity or prior therapy, remained undefined.

The time point label on this specimen signifies: cycle 1 day 1 (C1D1), immediately before nivolumab initiation. Every trial patient had relapsed following autologous stem cell transplantation, and prior brentuximab vedotin exposure was what differed among cohorts A, B and C. Magnetic negative selection with a Miltenyi CD4+ T cell isolation kit was used to purify CD4+ T cells from thawed PBMCs. A total of under 70 patients with relapsed/refractory classical Hodgkin lymphoma made up the trial cohort, and each patient's best overall response was complete response, partial response or progressive disease. Trial patients were treated with single-agent nivolumab in the multi-cohort phase II CheckMate 205 trial. Best overall response was determined by an independent review committee according to the 2007 International Working Group response criteria. Trial PBMCs were obtained immediately prior to nivolumab initiation (C1D1) and on therapy at cycle 2 day 1 and cycle 4 day 1. Peripheral blood was collected in 8 mL Vacutainer Cell Preparation Tubes, from which PBMCs were isolated by centrifugation and then cryopreserved. Purified CD4+ and CD8+ fractions were prepared only for cases where an additional PBMC sample was available. On LS columns in a quadroMACS separator, the magnetically labelled cells were depleted, and the flow-through was collected as the purified fraction.

As encoded in the germline V gene, CDR1 is MNHNS while CDR2 is SASEGT. Cut back by 3 bases and 4 bases, the V and J ends lie 21 bases apart. There are 17 amino acids in the CDR3, from cysteine to phenylalanine inclusive. Just CDR3 DNA is preserved here, 51 bases in frame from base 1. The sample was CD4+ T cells from blood, taken at baseline. The rearrangement combines TRBV6-1 with TRBJ1-2; tentative D gene TRBD1, with 5 bases matching. The receptor was derived from a human donor with classical Hodgkin lymphoma. The CDR3 reads CASSDTFRDRKFYGYTF. The nucleotide sequence is given as TGTGCCAGCAGTGACACCTTCCGGGACCGCAAGTTCTATGGCTACACCTTC.